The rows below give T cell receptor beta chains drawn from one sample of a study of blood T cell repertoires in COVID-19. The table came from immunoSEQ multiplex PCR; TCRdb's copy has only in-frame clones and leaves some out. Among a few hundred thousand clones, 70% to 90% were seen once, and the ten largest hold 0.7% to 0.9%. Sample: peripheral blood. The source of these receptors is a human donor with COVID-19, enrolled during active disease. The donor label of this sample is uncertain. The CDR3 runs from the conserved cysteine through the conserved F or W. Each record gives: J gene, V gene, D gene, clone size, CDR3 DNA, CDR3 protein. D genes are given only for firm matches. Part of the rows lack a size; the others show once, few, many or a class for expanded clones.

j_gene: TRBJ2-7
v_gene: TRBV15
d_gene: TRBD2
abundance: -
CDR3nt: TGTGCCACCAGTCCCCGTAGGAGCGGGAGTACCTACGAGCAGTACTTC
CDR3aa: CATSPRRSGSTYEQYF

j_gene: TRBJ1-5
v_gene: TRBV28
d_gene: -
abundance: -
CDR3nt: TGTGCCAGCAGTTTAGCAGGAAGTCAGCCCCAGCATTTT
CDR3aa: CASSLAGSQPQHF

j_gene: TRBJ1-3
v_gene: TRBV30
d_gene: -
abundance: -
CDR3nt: TGTGCCTGGAGTCAGGGCCACACCATATATTTT
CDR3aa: CAWSQGHTIYF

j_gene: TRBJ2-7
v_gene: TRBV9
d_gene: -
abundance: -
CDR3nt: TGTGCCAGCAGCGTAGAGGGGTTGGCCTACGAGCAGTACTTC
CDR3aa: CASSVEGLAYEQYF

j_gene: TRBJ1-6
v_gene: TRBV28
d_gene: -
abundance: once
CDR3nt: TGTGCCAGCAGGCGGGGCAATTCACCCCTCCACTTT
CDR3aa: CASRRGNSPLHF

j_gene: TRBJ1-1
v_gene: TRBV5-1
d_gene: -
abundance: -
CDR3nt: TGCGCCAGCAGTCCAACCGCACAGACCTTAAACACTGAAGCTTTCTTT
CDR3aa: CASSPTAQTLNTEAFF

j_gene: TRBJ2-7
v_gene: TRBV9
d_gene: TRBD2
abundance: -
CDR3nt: TGTGCCAGCAGCGTAGAGTCTAGCGGGAGGGTTCGGCAGTACTTC
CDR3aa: CASSVESSGRVRQYF

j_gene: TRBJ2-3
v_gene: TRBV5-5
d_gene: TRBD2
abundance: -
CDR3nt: TGTGCCAGCAGCTTGGGCGCGGGGGGGTCCACAGATACGCAGTATTTT
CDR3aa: CASSLGAGGSTDTQYF

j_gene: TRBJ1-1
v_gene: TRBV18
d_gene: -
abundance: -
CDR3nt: TGTGCCAGCTCACCAGACCTAGGGGGGGACGCTGAAGCTTTCTTT
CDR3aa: CASSPDLGGDAEAFF

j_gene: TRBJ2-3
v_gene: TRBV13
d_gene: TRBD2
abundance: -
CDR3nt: TGTGCCAGCAGCTCTACTAGCGTGGTAGATACGCAGTATTTT
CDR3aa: CASSSTSVVDTQYF

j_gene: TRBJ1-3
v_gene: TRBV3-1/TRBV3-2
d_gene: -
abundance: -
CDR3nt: TGTGCCAGCAGCCAAGGACCGACATCCCCAAACACCATATATTTT
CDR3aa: CASSQGPTSPNTIYF

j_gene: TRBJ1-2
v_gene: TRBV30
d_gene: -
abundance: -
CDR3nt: TGTGCCACTCCCGGGCCCTTTGCTGGAGGGTATGGCTACACCTTC
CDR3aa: CATPGPFAGGYGYTF

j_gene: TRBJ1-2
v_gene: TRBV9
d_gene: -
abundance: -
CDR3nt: TGTGCCAGCAGCGTAGGACAAGATAACTATGGCTACACCTTC
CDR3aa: CASSVGQDNYGYTF

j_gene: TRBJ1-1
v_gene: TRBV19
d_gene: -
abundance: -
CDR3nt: TGTGCCAGTAGTTCCCGACAGTCCACTGAAGCTTTCTTT
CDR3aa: CASSSRQSTEAFF

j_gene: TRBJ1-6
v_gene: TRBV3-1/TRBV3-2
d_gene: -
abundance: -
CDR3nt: TGTGCCAGCAGCCAGAGCTCCTATAATTCACCCCTCCACTTT
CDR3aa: CASSQSSYNSPLHF

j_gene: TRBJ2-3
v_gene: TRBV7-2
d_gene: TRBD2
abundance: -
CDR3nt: TGTGCCAGCAGCTTAGCGGGGCTAGCGGGAGCCACAGATACGCAGTATTTT
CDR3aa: CASSLAGLAGATDTQYF

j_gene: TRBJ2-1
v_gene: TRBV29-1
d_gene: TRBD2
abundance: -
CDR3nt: TGCAGCGCCGCCCTGGGACTAGCGGAGGTAAGGGATGAGCAGTTCTTC
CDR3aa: CSAALGLAEVRDEQFF

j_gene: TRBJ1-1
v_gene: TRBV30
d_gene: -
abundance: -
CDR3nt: TGTGCCTGGCCTAACGTAGGGCGGGGCACTGAAGCTTTCTTT
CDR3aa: CAWPNVGRGTEAFF

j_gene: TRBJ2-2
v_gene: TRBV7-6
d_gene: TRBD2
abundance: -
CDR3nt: TGTGCCAGCACCGAGACTAGCGGGAGGGGGAACACCGGGGAGCTGTTTTTT
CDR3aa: CASTETSGRGNTGELFF

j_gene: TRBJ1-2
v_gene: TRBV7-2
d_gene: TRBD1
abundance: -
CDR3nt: TGTGCCAGCAGCTTAGATTCGAGACAGGGGGCCGGCTACACCTTC
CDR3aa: CASSLDSRQGAGYTF

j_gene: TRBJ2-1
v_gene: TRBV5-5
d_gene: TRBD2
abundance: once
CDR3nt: TGTGCCAGCAGCCTCATCTTGGGACTAGCCCCCAATGAGCAGTTCTTC
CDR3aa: CASSLILGLAPNEQFF

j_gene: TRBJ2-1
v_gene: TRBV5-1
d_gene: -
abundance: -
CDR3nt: TGCGCCAGCAGCTTGGAGGGACTCGCCTACAATGAGCAGTTCTTC
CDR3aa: CASSLEGLAYNEQFF